This TCR beta chain derives from a study of radiotherapy plus CTLA-4 blockade in lung cancer. Patients with chemo-refractory metastatic non-small-cell lung cancer received focal radiation plus CTLA-4 blockade with ipilimumab. The CDR3 sequence is 14 residues long. Looked up from germline, CDR1 is SGHRS and CDR2 is YFSETQ. In regard to this clone: Its antigen is still unknown.

Study outcomes and limitations: The study found tumor-derived TCR clones expanded in blood after radiotherapy plus ipilimumab.

The method was immunoSEQ multiplex PCR; TCRdb's version includes in-frame clones alone and lacks a portion of them. The sample shows fewer than 55,000 clones, 70% to 80% of them seen only once. This chain uses TRBV5-1 with TRBJ2-5; D possibly corresponds to TRBD2 (5 bases). The end of the DNA fits TRBJ2-7 better, so the J call may be wrong. The receptor was derived from a human donor with non-small cell lung cancer whose response to radiotherapy plus ipilimumab could not be evaluated. The sample in question was peripheral blood, obtained from a patient treated with radiotherapy plus ipilimumab. CDR3 DNA: TGCGCCAGCAGGCCCGCGGGCGACTACTACGAGCAGTACTTC. This gives the protein CASRPAGDYYEQYF.